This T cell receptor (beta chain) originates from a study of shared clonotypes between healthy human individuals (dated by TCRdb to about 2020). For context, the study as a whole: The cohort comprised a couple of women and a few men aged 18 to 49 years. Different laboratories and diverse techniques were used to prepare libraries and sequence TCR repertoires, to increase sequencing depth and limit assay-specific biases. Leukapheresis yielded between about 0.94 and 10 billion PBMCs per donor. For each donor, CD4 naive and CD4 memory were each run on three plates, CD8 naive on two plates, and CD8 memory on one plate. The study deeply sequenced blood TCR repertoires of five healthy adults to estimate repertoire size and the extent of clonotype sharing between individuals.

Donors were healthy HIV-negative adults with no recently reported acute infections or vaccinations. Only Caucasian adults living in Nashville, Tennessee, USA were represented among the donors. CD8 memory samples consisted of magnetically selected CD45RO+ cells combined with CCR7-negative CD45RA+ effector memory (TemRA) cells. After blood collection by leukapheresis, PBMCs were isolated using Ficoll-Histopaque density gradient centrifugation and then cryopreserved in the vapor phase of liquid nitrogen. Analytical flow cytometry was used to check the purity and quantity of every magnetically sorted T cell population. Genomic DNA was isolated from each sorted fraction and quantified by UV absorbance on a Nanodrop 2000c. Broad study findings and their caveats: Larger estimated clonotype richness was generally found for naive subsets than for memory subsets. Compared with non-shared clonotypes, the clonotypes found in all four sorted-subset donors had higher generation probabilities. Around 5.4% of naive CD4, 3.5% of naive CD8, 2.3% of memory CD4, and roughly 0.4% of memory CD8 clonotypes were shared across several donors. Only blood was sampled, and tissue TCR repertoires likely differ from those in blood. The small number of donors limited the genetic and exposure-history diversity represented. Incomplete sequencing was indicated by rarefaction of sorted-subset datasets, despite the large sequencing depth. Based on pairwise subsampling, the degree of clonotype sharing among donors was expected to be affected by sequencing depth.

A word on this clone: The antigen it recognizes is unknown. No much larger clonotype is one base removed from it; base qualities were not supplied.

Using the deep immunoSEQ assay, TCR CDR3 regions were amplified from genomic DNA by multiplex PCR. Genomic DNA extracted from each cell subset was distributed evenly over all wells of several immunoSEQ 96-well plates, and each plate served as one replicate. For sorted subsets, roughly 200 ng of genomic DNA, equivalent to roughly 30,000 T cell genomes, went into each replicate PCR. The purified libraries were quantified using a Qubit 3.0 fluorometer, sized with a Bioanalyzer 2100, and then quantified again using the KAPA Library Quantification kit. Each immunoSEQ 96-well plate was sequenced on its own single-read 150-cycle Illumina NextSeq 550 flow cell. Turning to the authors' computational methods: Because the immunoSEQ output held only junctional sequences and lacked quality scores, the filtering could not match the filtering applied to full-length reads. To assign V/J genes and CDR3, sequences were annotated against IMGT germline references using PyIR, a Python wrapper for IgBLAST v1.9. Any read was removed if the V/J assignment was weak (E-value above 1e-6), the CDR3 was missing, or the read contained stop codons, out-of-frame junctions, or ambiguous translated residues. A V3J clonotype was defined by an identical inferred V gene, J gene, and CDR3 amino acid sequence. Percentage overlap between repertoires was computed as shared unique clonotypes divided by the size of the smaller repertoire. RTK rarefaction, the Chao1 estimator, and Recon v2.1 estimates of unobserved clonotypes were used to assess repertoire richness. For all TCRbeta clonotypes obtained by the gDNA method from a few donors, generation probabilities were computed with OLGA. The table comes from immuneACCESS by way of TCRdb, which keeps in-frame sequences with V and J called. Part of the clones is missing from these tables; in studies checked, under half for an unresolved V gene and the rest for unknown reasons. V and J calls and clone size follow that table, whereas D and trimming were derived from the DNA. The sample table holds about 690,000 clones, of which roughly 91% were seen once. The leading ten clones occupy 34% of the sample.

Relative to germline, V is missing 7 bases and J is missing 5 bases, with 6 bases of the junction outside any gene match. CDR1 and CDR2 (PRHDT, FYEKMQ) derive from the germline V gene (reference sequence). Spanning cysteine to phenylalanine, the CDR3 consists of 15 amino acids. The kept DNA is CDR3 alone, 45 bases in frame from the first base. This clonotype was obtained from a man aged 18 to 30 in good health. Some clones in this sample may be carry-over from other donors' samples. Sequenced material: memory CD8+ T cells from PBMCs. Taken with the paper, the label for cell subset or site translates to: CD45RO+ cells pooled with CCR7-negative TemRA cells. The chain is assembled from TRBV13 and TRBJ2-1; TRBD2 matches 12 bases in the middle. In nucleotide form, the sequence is TGTGCCAGCATCCCCGGACTAGCGGGGAACAATGAGCAGTTCTTC. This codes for CASIPGLAGNNEQFF.